This T cell receptor beta chain was identified in a study of spatial heterogeneity in lung cancer (dated by TCRdb to about 2019). Study-level background: Beta-chain transcripts were consistently detected in greater numbers than alpha-chain transcripts, which likely reflects a higher abundance of beta-chain transcripts. In tumor regions, TCR transcript counts showed a strong correlation with a T cell transcriptional module score from matched bulk RNA-seq. In the raw uncorrected reads, each unique combination of TCR and UMI appeared more than ten times on average. The study quantitatively compared TCR alpha and beta repertoires across multiple tumor regions, matched nontumor lung and blood in non-small cell lung cancer. Nonsynonymous mutation counts, determined by whole-exome sequencing of tumor tissue, were related to TCR repertoire features. Both alpha and beta chains were TCR-sequenced in approximately 200 tumor regions, roughly 70 matched nontumor lung samples and around 54 PBMC samples obtained at surgery.

Study-wide conclusions, independent of this receptor: Additional single-cell paired TCR alpha and beta sequencing was considered necessary to confirm, at a functional level, the hypothesis that regional TCRs recognize regional mutations. TCR-seq coverage of tumor T cells was estimated to be only roughly 7% for alpha chains and roughly 14% for beta chains. The tumor nonsynonymous mutation count correlated with the number of expanded intratumoral alpha and beta TCRs. Counts of ubiquitous and regional expanded TCRs were found to correlate with counts of ubiquitous and regional nonsynonymous mutations, respectively.

Explained via the paper, the time point label denotes: sample taken at primary tumor resection. Donors were 72 patients with early-stage, untreated non-small cell lung cancer from the lung TRACERx cohort. TCR sequencing used whole RNA extracted from tumor and nontumor lung tissue, or from cryopreserved PBMC samples, without cell sorting. A patient was chosen for TCR sequencing only when enough RNA was available from at least two tumor regions. Before being selected, tumor and adjacent nontumor lung specimens were reviewed by a lung pathologist. This clonotype was observed many times. It lacks a known antigen. Within one base of it there is no much larger clone, and no base qualities were kept. The library came from 5' RACE. Data came from a NextSeq 500. To allow correction of PCR and sequencing errors, the TCR library protocol tagged every TCR cDNA molecule with a unique molecular identifier. The paper's data handling went like this. Decombinator tools were used for TCR identification, UMI-based error correction and CDR3 extraction. TCRs above a frequency of 2 per 1,000, corresponding to the top 1% of the tumor frequency distribution, were defined as expanded. Expanded tumor TCRs were classed as regional if statistically deemed absent (corrected P<0.05) from at least one tumor region, otherwise ubiquitous. Each repertoire was subsampled 100 times to 5,000 TCRs, after which Renyi diversity was computed with the R vegan package. To build CDR3 similarity networks, amino acid triplet string-kernel similarity was used, and CDR3s were connected when their pairwise similarity was above 0.82. TCRdb itself trimmed the public reads at Q25 with fastp, ran MiXCR and retained productive beta chains. Rows merge per CDR3 protein into single entries with the most common DNA and genes. These V and J calls originate from TCRdb's pipeline instead of the authors' own analysis. In all, the sample holds some 3,000 distinct CDR3 sequences, and more than 20% of those were seen once. Approximately 10% of the sample belongs to the ten largest clones.

This clonotype originated in a female donor with early-stage non-small cell lung cancer. The sample in question was lung tumor tissue, obtained at surgery.

The CDR3 region has the sequence CSARRLAGVYEQYF. The nucleotide sequence is TGCAGTGCTAGAAGGCTAGCGGGAGTCTACGAGCAGTACTTC. The chain was built from TRBV20-1 and TRBJ2-7; 10 junctional bases match TRBD2. Trimming removed 2 bases from V and 3 bases from J; the gene matches leave 4 bases unexplained. CDR1 and CDR2, looked up from the germline V gene (reference sequence), are DFQATT and SNEGSKA. The CDR3, from cysteine to phenylalanine, totals 14 residues. The DNA shown is the 42-base CDR3, in frame from base 1.